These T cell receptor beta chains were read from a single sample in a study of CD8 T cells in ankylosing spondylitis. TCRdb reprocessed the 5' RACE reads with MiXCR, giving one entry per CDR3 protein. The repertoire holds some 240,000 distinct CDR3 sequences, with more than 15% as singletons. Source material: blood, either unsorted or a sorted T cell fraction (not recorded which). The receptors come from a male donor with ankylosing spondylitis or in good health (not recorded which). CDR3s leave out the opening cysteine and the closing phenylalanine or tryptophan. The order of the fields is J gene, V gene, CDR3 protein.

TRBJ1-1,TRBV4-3,ASSQDAVTGPEAF
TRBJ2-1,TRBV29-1,SVASKGNEQF
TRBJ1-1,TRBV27,ASSPVENTEAF
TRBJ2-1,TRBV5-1,ASSLVSGRADNEQF
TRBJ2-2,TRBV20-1,SARDWKTMGTGELF
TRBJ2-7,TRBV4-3,ASSQDLATGAYEQY
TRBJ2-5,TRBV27,ASSPEVPGETQY
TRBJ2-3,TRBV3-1,ASSHGEREADTQY
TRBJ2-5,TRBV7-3,ASSSTIGETQY
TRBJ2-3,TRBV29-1,SLELGSGSTDTQY
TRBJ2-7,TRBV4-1,ASSQESLVYEQY
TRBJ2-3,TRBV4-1,ASSQGGGQGSDTQY
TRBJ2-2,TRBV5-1,ASSLAGGNGELF
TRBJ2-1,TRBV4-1,ASSQDRPSGIYNEQF
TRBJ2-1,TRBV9,ASSVVASYNEQF
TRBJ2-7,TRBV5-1,ASSLGLSGSYEQY
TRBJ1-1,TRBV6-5,ASSYSTGDLF
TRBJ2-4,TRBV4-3,ASSQQTGSGIQS
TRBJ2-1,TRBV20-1,SVIRGLAGDSYNEQF
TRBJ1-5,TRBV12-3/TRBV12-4,ASSEGPNQPQH
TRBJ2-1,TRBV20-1,SAKREPSSYNEQF
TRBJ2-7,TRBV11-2,ASSLLSLVLAGGNSYEQY
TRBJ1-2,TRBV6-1,ASSQTGTEYTANYGYT
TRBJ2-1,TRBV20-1,SARSGDEQF
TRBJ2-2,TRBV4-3,ASSQELFGASGNTGELF
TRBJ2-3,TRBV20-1,SAILRLAGVSDTQY
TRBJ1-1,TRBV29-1,SVTGDTTANTEAF
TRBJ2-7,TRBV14,ASSPGTSAEQY
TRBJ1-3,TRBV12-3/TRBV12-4,ASSLADFRY
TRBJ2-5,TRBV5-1,ASSLRDRSQETQY
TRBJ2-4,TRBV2,ASSPKVWEGRNIQY
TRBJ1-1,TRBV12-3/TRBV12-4,ASSQGGMNTEAF
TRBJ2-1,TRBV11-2,ASSLPPSGRWGDNEQF
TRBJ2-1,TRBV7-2,ASSLAGGQGAYNEQF
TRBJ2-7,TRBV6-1,ASSVRGAPYEQY
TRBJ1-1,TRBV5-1,ASSAPGMENTEAF
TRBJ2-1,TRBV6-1,ASRPGGGAGYNEQF
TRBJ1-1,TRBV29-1,SVERYTEAF
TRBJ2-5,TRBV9,ASSVASGGSAETQY
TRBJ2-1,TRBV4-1,ASSQWTGDNEQF
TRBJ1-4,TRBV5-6,ASSSSSPWEKLF
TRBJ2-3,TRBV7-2,ASGRELSDTQY
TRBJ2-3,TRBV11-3,ASSSGDTQY
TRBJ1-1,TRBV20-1,SAPLNTEAF
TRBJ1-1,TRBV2,AVKSVTVTEAF
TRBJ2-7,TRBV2,ASSDIDTLIEQY
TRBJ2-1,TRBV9,ASSETSGRSYEQF
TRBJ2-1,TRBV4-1,ASSQGLAIGNEQF
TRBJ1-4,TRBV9,ASSPGAVEKLF
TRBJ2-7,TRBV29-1,SAHNAYEQY
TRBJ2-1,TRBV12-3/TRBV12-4,ASSPSSTPYNEQF
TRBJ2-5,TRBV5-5,ASSLDRDSQETQY
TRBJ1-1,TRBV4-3,ASSQVISRNTEAF
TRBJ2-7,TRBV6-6,ASTRTGDYEQY
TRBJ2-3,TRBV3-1,ASSQGLLAGGPVDTQY